This T cell receptor (beta chain) was sequenced during a study of T cell repertoires in cytomegalovirus infection. Study-wide background: It can be stated that public TCR beta signatures indicated CMV infection as well as a matching HLA type.

Study conclusions and caveats: Ex vivo responses were dominated by HLA-C-restricted CMV-specific TCR beta clonotypes. Public TCR beta family frequency separated CMV-and-HLA carriers, including in an independent cohort.

TCRdb re-analysed the reads in MiXCR, keeping a single row per CDR3 protein. The table lists about 140,000 distinct CDR3 sequences, under 8.5% of them singletons. The CDR3 is 12 amino acids. Germline V gene data show CDR1 as DFQATT and CDR2 as SNEGSKA (reference sequence). V was trimmed by 2 bases and J by 4 bases, leaving 8 bases between them. This clonotype appeared many times. Its antigen is currently unknown. The chain links TRBV20-1 to TRBJ1-2; D remains unclear. This clonotype was sampled from a human donor in good health (CMV status not recorded). Some clones in this sample may be carry-over from other donors' samples. Sample: PBMCs. CDR3 region: CSARPGTYGYTF. The DNA of the CDR3 is TGCAGTGCTAGACCCGGAACCTATGGCTACACCTTC.